This T cell receptor beta chain emerged from a study of monozygotic twins with cystic fibrosis. Study overall: With about 15 PCR cycles, barcoded libraries came from around 2.9 micrograms of fragmented DNA.

TCRdb's table, derived via immunoSEQ multiplex PCR, lists solely in-frame clones and lacks some. The sample records roughly 35,000 clones, over 75% being singletons. The sequence derives from a girl aged 2 to 10 with cystic fibrosis. The specimen was blood.

CDR3: CASSSNGGSPLHF. CDR3 nucleotide sequence: TGCGCCAGCAGCTCCAATGGGGGGTCACCCCTCCACTTT. This chain connects TRBV5-1 to TRBJ1-6; maybe TRBD1 (5 bases). This CDR3 comprises 13 residues. The V end lost 3 bases, the J end lost 10 bases, and 11 bases lay between the germline ends. The germline V gene has CDR1 SGHRS and CDR2 YFSETQ.